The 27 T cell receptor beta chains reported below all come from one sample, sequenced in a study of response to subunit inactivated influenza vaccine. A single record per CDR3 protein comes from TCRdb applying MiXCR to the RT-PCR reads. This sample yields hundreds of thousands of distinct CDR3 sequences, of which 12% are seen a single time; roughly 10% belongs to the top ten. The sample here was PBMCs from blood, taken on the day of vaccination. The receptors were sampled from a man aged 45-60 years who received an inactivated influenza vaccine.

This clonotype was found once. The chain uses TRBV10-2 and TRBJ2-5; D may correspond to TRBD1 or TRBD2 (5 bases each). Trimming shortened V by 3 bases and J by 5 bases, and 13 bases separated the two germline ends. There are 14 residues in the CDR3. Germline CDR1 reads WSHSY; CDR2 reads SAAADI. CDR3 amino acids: CASSDGTQHETQYF. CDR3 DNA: TGCGCCAGCAGTGATGGGACGCAGCACGAGACCCAGTACTTC.

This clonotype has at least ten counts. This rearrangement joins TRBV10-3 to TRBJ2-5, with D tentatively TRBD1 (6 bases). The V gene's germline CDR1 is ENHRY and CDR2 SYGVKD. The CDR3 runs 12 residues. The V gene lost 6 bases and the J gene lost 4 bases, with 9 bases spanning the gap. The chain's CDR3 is CAIRDRRETQYF. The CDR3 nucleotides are TGTGCCATCAGGGACAGAAGAGAGACCCAGTACTTC.

CDR3 nucleotide sequence: TGCAGTGCTAGAGATATGACTAGCGGGGGGCCAGGGCTGTTCTTC. Residues: CSARDMTSGGPGLFF. The chain joins TRBV20-1 to TRBJ2-1, with 13 bases matching TRBD2. The CDR3 runs to 15 residues. CDR1 is DFQATT, CDR2 SNEGSKA, per germline (reference sequence). J lost 15 bases, V lost 0 bases, and 11 bases had no gene match.

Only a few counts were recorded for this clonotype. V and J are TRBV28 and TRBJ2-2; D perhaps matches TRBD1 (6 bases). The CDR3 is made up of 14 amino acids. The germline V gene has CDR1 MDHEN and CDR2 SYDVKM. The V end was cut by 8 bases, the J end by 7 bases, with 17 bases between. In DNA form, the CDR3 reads TGTGCCAGCTTAGCCGGGACACTACTCGGGGAGCTGTTTTTT. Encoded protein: CASLAGTLLGELFF.

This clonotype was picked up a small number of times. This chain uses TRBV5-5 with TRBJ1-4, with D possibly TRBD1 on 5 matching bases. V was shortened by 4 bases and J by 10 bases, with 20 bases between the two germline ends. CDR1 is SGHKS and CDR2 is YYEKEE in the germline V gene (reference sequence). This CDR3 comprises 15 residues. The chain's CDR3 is CASSPNRRGTGKLFF. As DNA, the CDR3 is TGTGCCAGCAGCCCTAACCGGAGGGGAACTGGAAAACTGTTTTTT.

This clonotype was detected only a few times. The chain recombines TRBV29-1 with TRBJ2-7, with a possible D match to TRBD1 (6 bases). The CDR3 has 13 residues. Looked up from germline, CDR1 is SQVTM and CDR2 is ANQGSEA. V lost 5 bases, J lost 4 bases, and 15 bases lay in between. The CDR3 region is CSVYGTKSYEQYF. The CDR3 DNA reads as TGCAGCGTTTACGGGACAAAATCTTACGAGCAGTACTTC.

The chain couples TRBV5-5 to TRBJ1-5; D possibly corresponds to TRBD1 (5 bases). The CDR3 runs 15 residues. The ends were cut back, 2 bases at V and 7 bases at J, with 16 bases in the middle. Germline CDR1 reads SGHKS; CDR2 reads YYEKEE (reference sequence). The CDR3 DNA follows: TGTGCCAGCAGCTTATTGGCCGGGGCGAGCCAGCCCCAGCATTTT. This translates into CASSLLAGASQPQHF.

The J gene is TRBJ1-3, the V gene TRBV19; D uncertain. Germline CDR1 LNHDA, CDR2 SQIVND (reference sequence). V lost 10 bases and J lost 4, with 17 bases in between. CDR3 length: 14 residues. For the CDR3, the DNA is TGTGCCACCCATCGTGGACCCGGCGGAAACACCATATATTTT. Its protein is CATHRGPGGNTIYF.

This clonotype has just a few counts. The CDR3 region is CASSQENYNEQFF. CDR3 coding DNA: TGTGCCAGCAGCCAAGAAAACTACAATGAGCAGTTCTTC. V is TRBV4-2 and J is TRBJ2-1; D gene ambiguous. V lost 0 bases to trimming and J lost 3 bases, with 3 bases between them. This CDR3 is 13 amino acids long. Germline values: CDR1 LGHNA, CDR2 YNFKEQ.

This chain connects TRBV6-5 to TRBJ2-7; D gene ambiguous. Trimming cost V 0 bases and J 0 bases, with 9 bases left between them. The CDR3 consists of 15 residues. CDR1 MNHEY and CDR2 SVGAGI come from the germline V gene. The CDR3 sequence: CASSYSVRLSYEQYF. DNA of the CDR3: TGTGCCAGCAGTTACTCGGTCAGGCTCTCCTACGAGCAGTACTTC.

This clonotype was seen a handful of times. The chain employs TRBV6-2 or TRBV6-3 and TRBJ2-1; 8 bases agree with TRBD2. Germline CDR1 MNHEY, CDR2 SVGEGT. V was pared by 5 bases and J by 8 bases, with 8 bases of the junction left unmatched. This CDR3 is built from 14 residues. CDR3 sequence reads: CASSPGLATDEQFF. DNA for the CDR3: TGTGCCAGCAGTCCAGGACTAGCTACCGATGAGCAGTTCTTC.

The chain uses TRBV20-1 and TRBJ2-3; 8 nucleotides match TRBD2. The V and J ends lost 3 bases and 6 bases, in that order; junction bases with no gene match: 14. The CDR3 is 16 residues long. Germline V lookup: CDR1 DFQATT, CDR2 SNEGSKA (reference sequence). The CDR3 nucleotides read TGCAGTGCTAGGGGACGGCGGGGGGTAGTATTGGATACGCAGTATTTT. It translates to CSARGRRGVVLDTQYF.

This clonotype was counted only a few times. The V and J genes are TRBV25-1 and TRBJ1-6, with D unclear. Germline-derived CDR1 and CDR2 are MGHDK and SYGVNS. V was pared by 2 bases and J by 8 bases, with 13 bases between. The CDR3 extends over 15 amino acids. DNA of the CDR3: TGTGCCAGCAGTGAAAGGTGGGGTTCGGATTCACCCCTCCACTTT. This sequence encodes CASSERWGSDSPLHF.

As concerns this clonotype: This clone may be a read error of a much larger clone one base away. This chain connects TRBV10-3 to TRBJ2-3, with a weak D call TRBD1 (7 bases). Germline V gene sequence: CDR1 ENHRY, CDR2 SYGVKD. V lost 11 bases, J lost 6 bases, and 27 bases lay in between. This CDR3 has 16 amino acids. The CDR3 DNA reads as TGTGCCGCCAGGGGGGCTAGCGTGGGGTTGGTCGATACGCAGTATTTT. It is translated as CAARGASVGLVDTQYF.

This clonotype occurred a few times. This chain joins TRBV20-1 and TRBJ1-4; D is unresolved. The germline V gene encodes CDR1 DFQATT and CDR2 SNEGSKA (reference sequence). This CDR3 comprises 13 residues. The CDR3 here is CGLDGPSGEKLFF. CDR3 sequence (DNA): TGCGGCCTGGACGGTCCGAGTGGGGAAAAACTGTTTTTT.

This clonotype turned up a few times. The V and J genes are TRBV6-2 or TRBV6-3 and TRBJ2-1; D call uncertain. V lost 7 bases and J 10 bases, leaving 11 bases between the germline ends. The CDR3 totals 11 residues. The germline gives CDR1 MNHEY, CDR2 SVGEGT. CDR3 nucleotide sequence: TGTGCCAGCACCGATATCGGGGAGCAGTTCTTC. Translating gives CASTDIGEQFF.

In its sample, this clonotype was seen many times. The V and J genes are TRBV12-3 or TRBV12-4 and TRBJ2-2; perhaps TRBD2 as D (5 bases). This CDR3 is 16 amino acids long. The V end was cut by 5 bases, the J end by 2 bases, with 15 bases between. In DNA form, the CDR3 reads TGTGCCAGCAGTGCCCAGTTAGCGCGAAACACCGGGGAGCTGTTTTTT. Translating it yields CASSAQLARNTGELFF.

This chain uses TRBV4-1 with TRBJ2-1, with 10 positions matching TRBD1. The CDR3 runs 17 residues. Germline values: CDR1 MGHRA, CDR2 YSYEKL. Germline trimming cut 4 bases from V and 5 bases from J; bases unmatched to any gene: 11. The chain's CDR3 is CASSPPLRDRGNNEQFF. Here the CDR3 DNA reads TGCGCCAGCAGCCCACCCCTCCGGGACAGGGGTAACAATGAGCAGTTCTTC.

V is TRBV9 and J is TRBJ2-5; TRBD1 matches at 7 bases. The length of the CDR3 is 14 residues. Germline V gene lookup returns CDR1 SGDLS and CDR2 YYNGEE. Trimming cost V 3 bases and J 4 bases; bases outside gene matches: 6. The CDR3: CASSATGRRETQYF. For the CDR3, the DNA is TGTGCCAGCAGCGCGACAGGGCGTAGAGAGACCCAGTACTTC. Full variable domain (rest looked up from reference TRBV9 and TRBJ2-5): DSGVTQTPKHLITATGQRVTLRCSPRSGDLSVYWYQQSLDQGLQFLIQYYNGEERAKGNILERFSAQQFPDLHSELNLSSLELGDSALYFCASSATGRRETQYFGPGTRLLVL.

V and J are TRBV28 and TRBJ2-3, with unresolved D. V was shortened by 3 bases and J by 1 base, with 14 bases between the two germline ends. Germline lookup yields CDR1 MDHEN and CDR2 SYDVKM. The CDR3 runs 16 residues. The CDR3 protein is CASSLRKLSGTDTQYF. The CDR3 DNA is TGTGCCAGCAGTTTGCGGAAGCTGAGCGGCACAGATACGCAGTATTTT.

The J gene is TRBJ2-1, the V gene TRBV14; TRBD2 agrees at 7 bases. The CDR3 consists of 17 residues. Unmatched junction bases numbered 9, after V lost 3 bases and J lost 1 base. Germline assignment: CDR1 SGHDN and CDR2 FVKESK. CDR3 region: CASSHSTGGVSYNEQFF. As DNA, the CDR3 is TGTGCCAGCAGCCATTCTACGGGGGGTGTTTCCTACAATGAGCAGTTCTTC.

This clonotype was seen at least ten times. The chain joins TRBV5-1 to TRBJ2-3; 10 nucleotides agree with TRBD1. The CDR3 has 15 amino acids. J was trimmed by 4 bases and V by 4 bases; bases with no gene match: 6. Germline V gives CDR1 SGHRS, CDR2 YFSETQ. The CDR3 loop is CASSPGQGGADTQYF. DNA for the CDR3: TGCGCCAGCAGCCCTGGACAGGGGGGAGCAGATACGCAGTATTTT. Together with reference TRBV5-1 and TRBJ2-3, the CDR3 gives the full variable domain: KAGVTQTPRYLIKTRGQQVTLSCSPISGHRSVSWYQQTPGQGLQFLFEYFSETQRNKGNFPGRFSGRQFSNSRSEMNVSTLELGDSALYLCASSPGQGGADTQYFGPGTRLTVL.

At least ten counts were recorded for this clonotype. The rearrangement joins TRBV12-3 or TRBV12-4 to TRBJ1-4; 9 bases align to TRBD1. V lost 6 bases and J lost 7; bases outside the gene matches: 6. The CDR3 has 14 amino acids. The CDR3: CASRPTGGFEKLFF. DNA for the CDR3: TGTGCCAGCAGACCTACAGGGGGCTTTGAAAAACTGTTTTTT.

The CDR3 DNA reads TGTGCCAGTACCAGAGGTGGCACCGGGGAGCTGTTTTTT. Protein: CASTRGGTGELFF. V is TRBV19 and J is TRBJ2-2; D gene unclear. The CDR3 spans 13 residues. CDR1 and CDR2 from the germline V gene are LNHDA and SQIVND (reference sequence). Trimming removed 7 bases from V and 4 bases from J, with 10 bases in between.

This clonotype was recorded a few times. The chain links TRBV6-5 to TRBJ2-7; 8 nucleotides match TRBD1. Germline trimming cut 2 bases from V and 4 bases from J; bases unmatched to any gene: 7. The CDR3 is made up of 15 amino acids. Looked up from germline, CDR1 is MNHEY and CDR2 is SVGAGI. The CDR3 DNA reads TGTGCCAGCAGTTACCCTGGACAGGGCCGGTACGAGCAGTACTTC. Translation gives CASSYPGQGRYEQYF.

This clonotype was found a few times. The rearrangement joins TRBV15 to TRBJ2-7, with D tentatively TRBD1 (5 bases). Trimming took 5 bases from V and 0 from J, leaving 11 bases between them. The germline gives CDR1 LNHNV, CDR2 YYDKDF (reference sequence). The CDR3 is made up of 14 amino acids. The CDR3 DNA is TGTGCCACCAGCCCCCGCAGGGTCTCCTACGAGCAGTACTTC. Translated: CATSPRRVSYEQYF.

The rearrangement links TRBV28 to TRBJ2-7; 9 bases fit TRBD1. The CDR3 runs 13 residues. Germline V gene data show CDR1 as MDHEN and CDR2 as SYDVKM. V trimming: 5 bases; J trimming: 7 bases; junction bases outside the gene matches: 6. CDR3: CASSPGQGREQYF. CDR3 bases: TGTGCCAGCAGTCCAGGACAGGGGCGGGAGCAGTACTTC.